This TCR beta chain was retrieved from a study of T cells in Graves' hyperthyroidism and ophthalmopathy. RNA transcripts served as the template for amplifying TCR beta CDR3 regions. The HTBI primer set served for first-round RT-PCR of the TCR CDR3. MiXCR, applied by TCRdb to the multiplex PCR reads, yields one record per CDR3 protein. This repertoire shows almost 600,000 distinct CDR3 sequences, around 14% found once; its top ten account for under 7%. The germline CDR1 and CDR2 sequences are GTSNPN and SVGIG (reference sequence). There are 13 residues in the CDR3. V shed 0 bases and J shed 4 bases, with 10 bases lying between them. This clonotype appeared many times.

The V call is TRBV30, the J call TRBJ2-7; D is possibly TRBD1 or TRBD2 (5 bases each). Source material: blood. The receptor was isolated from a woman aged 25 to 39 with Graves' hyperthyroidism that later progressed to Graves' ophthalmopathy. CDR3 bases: TGTGCCTGGAGTGTACTCGGGACGTACGAGCAGTACTTC. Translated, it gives CAWSVLGTYEQYF.